The TCR beta chain under discussion was sequenced for a study of blood T cell repertoires in COVID-19. Across the study: T cells, B-cell-depleted T cells, or PBMCs provided the cDNA or gDNA that served as material.

Germline V lookup: CDR1 SGDLS, CDR2 YYNGEE. There are 16 residues in the CDR3. Trimming took 3 bases from V and 4 from J; bases not matched to a gene: 8. TCRdb's table, derived via immunoSEQ multiplex PCR, lists solely in-frame clones and lacks some. This sample yields approximately 140,000 clones, of which about four fifths are seen a single time; 17% belongs to the top ten. What was sequenced was peripheral blood. The source is a woman of 80 years or more with acute or convalescent COVID-19. The V and J genes are TRBV9 and TRBJ2-1; 9 nucleotides align to TRBD1. Here the CDR3 reads CASSARTGGAYNEQFF. The DNA of the CDR3 is TGTGCCAGCAGCGCACGTACAGGGGGCGCGTACAATGAGCAGTTCTTC. The full variable domain, in which reference TRBV9 and TRBJ2-1 provide the parts outside the CDR3, is DSGVTQTPKHLITATGQRVTLRCSPRSGDLSVYWYQQSLDQGLQFLIQYYNGEERAKGNILERFSAQQFPDLHSELNLSSLELGDSALYFCASSARTGGAYNEQFFGPGTRLTVL.